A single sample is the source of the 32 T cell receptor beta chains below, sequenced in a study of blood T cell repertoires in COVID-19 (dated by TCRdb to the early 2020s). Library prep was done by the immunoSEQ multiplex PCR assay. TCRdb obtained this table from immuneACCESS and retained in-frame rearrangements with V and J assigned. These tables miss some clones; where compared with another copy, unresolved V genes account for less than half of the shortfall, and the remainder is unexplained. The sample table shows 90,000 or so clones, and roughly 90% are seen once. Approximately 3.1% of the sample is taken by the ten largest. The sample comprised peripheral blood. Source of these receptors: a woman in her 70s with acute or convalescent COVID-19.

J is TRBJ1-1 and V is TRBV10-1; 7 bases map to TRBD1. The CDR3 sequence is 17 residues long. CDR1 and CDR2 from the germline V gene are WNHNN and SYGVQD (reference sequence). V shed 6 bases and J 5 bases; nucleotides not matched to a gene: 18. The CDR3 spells CASSSMLGGGLTTEAFF. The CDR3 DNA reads TGCGCCAGCAGCTCCATGCTAGGAGGGGGCTTAACTACTGAAGCTTTCTTT.

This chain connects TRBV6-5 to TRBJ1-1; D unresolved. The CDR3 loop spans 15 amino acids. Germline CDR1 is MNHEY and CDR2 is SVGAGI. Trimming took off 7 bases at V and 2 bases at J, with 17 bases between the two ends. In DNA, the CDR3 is TGTGCCAGCACCCCTACTGGGCAGAGAAACACTGAAGCTTTCTTT. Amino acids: CASTPTGQRNTEAFF.

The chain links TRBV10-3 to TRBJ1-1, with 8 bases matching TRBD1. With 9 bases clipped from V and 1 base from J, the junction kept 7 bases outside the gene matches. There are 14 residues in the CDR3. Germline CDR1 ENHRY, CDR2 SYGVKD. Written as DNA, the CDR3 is TGTGCCATTCGGACAGGGACAGCGAACACTGAAGCTTTCTTT. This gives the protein CAIRTGTANTEAFF.

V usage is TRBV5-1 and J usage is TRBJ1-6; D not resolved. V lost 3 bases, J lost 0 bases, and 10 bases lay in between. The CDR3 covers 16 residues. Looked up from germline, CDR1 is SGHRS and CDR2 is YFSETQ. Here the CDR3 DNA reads TGCGCCAGCAGCTACTCCGGGAGCTCCTATAATTCACCCCTCCACTTT. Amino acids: CASSYSGSSYNSPLHF.

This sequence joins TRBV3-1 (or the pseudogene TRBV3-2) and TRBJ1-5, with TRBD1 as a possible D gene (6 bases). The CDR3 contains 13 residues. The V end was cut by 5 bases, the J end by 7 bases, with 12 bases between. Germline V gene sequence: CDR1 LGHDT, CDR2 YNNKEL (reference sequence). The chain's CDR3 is CASSRGGNQPQHF. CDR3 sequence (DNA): TGTGCCAGCAGCAGGGGGGGGAACCAGCCCCAGCATTTT.

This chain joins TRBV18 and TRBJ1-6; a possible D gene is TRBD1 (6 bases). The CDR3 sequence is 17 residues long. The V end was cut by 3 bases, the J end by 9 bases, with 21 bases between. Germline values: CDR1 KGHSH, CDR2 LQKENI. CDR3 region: CASSPGTQGPLGSPLHF. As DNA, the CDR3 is TGTGCCAGCTCACCCGGGACACAAGGCCCACTGGGTTCACCCCTCCACTTT.

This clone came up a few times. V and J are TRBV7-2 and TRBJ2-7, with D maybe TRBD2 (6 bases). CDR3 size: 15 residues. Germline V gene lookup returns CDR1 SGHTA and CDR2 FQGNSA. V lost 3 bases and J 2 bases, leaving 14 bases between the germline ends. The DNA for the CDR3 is TGTGCCAGCAGCTTGGGGCGGGACCCGGCCTACGAGCAGTACTTC. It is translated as CASSLGRDPAYEQYF.

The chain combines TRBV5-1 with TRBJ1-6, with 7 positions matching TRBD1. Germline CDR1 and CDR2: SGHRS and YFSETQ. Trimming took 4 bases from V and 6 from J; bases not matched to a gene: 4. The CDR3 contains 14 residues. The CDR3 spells CASSPGQRNSPLHF. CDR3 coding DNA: TGCGCCAGCAGCCCGGGACAGCGTAATTCACCCCTCCACTTT.

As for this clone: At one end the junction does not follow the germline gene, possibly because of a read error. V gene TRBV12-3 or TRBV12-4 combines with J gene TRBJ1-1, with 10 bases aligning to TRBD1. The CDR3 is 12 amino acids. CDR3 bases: TGTGCCAGCAGTTACGGGACAGGGGATGTTGCGTTT. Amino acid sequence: CASSYGTGDVAF.

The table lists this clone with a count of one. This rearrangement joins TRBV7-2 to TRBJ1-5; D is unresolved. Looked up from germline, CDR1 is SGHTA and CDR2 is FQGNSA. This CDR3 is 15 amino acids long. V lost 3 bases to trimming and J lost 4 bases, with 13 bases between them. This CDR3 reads CASSFMYGGNQPQHF. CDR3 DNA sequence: TGTGCCAGCAGCTTTATGTACGGAGGGAATCAGCCCCAGCATTTT. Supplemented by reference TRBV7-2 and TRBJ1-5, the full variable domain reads GAGVSQSPSNKVTEKGKDVELRCDPISGHTALYWYRQSLGQGLEFLIYFQGNSAPDKSGLPSDRFSAERTGGSVSTLTIQRTQQEDSAVYLCASSFMYGGNQPQHFGDGTRLSIL.

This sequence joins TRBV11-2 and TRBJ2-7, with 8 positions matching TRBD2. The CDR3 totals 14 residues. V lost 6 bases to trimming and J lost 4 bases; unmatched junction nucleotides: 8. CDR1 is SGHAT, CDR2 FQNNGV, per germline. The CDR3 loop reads CASSRAGVGYEQYF. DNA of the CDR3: TGTGCCAGCAGTCGAGCGGGAGTTGGTTACGAGCAGTACTTC.

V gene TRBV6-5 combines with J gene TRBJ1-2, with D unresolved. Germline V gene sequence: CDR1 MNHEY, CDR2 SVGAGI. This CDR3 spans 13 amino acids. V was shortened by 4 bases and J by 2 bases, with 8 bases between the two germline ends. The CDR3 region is CASSSTPNYGYTF. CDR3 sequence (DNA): TGTGCCAGCAGTTCGACACCAAACTATGGCTACACCTTC.

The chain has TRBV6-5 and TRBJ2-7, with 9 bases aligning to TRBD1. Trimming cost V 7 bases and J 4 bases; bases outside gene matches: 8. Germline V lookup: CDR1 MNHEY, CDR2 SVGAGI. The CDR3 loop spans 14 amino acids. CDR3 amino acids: CASKGTGKGYEQYF. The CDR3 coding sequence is TGTGCCAGCAAGGGGACAGGGAAGGGTTACGAGCAGTACTTC.

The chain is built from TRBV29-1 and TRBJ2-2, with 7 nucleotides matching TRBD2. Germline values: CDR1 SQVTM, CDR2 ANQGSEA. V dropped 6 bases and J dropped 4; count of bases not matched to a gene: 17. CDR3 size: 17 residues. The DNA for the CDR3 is TGCAGCGTATTACTAGCGCTCAATACCTCGCCCACCGGGGAGCTGTTTTTT. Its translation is CSVLLALNTSPTGELFF.

The CDR3 DNA follows: TGTGCCAGCAGCCCTGTCCTAACTACGAACACAGATACGCAGTATTTT. The encoded protein is CASSPVLTTNTDTQYF. This chain joins TRBV3-1 (or the pseudogene TRBV3-2) and TRBJ2-3; no clear D gene. The CDR3 extends over 16 amino acids. V was shortened by 4 bases and J by 2 bases, with 16 bases between the two germline ends. The germline V gene encodes CDR1 LGHDT and CDR2 YNNKEL (reference sequence).

Here the CDR3 reads CASRKGQGYSPLHF. CDR3 nucleotides: TGTGCCAGCAGGAAGGGACAGGGATATTCACCCCTCCACTTT. V gene TRBV7-8 combines with J gene TRBJ1-6; 9 bases map to TRBD1. The junction had 5 bases not matched to a gene; V was cut back by 6 bases and J by 8 bases. Germline V gene sequence: CDR1 SGHVS, CDR2 FQNEAQ. The CDR3 runs 14 residues.

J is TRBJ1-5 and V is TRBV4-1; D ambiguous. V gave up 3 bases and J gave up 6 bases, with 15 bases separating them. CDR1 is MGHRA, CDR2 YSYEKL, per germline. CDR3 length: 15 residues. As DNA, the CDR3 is TGCGCCAGCAGCCAGGAAGACCCACGGAGTCAGCCCCAGCATTTT. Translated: CASSQEDPRSQPQHF.

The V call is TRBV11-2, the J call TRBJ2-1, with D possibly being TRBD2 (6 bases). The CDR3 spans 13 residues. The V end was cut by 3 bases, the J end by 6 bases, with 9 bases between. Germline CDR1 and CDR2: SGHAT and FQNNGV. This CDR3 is CASSLTRVNEQFF. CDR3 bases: TGTGCCAGCAGCTTGACTAGAGTCAATGAGCAGTTCTTC.

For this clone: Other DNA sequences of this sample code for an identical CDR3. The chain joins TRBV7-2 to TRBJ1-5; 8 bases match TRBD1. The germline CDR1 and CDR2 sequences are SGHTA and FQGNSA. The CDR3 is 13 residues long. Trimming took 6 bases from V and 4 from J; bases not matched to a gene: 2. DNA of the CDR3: TGTGCCAGCAGTGGACAGGGAAATCAGCCCCAGCATTTT. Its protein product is CASSGQGNQPQHF.

The CDR3 loop is CASSLAPPMWQGNNGELFF. The CDR3 DNA reads TGCGCCAGCAGCTTGGCTCCTCCGATGTGGCAGGGAAATAACGGGGAGCTGTTTTTT. This chain joins TRBV5-1 and TRBJ2-2; perhaps TRBD1 as D (5 bases). CDR3 length: 19 residues. Germline V gene lookup returns CDR1 SGHRS and CDR2 YFSETQ. Deletions cut 0 bases from V and 7 bases from J, with 25 bases between.

CDR3 coding DNA: TGTGCCAGTAGTATCATGACAGGGAACTATGGCTACACCTTC. Its protein is CASSIMTGNYGYTF. J is TRBJ1-2 and V is TRBV19; 7 bases align to TRBD1. The ends lost 3 bases at V and 2 bases at J; junction bases unmatched: 3. Per germline, CDR1 LNHDA and CDR2 SQIVND (reference sequence). The CDR3 length is 14 residues.

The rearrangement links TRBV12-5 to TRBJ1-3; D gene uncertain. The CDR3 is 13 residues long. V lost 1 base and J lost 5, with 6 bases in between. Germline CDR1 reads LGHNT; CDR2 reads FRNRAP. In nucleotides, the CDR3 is TGTGCTAGTGGTTTGGATGACAGAAACACCATATATTTT. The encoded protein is CASGLDDRNTIYF.

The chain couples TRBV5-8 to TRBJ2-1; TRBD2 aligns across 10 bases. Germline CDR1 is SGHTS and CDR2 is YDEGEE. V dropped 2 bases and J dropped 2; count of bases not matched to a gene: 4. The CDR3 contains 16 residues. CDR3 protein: CASSFPSGGTYNEQFF. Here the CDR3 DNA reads TGTGCCAGCAGCTTCCCTAGCGGGGGTACCTACAATGAGCAGTTCTTC.

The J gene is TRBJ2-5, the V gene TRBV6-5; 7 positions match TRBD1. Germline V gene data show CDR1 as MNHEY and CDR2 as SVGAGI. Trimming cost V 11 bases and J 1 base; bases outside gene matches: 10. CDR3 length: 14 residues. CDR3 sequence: CAGRAGGSQETQYF. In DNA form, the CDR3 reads TGTGCCGGACGGGCAGGGGGAAGCCAAGAGACCCAGTACTTC.

CDR3 loop: CASSPGEGAKNIQYF. The CDR3 nucleotides read TGTGCCAGCAGTCCAGGGGAGGGGGCCAAAAACATTCAGTACTTC. The chain couples TRBV2 to TRBJ2-4; tentative D call: TRBD2 (7 bases). CDR1 SNHLY and CDR2 FYNNEI come from the germline V gene. V lost 5 bases to trimming and J lost 1 base, with 12 bases between them. CDR3 size: 15 residues. The variable domain in full, completed from reference TRBV2 and TRBJ2-4, reads EPEVTQTPSHQVTQMGQEVILRCVPISNHLYFYWYRQILGQKVEFLVSFYNNEISEKSEIFDDQFSVERPDGSNFTLKIRSTKLEDSAMYFCASSPGEGAKNIQYFGAGTRLSVL.

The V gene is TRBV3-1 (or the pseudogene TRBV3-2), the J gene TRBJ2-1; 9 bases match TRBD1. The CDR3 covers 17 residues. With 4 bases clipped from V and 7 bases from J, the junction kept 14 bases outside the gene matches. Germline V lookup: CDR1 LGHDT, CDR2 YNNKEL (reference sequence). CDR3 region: CASSRGPWTGVANEQFF. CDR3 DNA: TGTGCCAGCAGCCGGGGGCCCTGGACAGGGGTTGCGAATGAGCAGTTCTTC.

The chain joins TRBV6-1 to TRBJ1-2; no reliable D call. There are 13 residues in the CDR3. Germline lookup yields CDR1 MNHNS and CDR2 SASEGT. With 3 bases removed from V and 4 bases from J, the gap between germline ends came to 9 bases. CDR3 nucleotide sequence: TGTGCCAGCAGTGACCTACCTCTCTATGGCTACACCTTC. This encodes CASSDLPLYGYTF.

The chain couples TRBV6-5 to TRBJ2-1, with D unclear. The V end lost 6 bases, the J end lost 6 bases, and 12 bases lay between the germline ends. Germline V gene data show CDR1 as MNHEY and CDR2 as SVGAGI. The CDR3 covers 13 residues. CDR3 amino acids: CASSRSLSNEQFF. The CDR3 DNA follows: TGTGCCAGCAGCCGATCCCTGAGCAATGAGCAGTTCTTC.

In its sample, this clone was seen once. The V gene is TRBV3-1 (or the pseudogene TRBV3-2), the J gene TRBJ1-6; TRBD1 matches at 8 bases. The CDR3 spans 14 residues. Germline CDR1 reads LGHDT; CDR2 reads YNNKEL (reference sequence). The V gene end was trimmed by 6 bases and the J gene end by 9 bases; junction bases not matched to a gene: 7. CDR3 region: CASRSDRGSSPLHF. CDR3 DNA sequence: TGTGCCAGCAGATCTGACAGGGGCTCTTCACCCCTCCACTTT.

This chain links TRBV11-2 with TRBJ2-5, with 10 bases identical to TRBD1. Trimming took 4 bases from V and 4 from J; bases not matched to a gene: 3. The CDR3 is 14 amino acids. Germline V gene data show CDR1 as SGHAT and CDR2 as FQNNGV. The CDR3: CASSSDRGVETQYF. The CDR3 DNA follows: TGTGCCAGCAGCTCGGACAGGGGGGTAGAGACCCAGTACTTC.

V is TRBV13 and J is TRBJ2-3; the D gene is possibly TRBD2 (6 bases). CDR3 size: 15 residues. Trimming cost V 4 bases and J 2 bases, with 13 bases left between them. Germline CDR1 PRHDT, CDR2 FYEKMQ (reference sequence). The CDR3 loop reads CASSSPGLLTDTQYF. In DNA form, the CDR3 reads TGTGCCAGCAGCTCACCGGGACTGCTCACAGATACGCAGTATTTT.

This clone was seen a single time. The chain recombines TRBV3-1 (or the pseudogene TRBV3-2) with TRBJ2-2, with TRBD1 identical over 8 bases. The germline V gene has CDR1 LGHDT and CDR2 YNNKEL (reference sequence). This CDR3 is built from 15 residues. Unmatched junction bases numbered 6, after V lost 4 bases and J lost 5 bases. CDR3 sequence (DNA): TGTGCCAGCAGCCGCGACAGGGGAAGGACCGGGGAGCTGTTTTTT. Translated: CASSRDRGRTGELFF.